This T cell receptor beta chain was found in a study of T cell repertoires in cytomegalovirus infection. In the study overall: Alongside well-studied HLA-B-restricted CMV epitopes, recently identified HLA-C-restricted CMV epitopes were also used. Notes on the study in general: Cumulative frequency (of public TCR beta family members) identified carriers of CMV plus the relevant HLA. Dominating the ex vivo response were TCR beta clonotypes that were CMV-specific and HLA-C-restricted.

On this clonotype itself: What it binds is not known.

MiXCR, applied by TCRdb to the reads, yields one record per CDR3 protein. The repertoire includes about 900,000 distinct CDR3 sequences, less than 40% of them detected once, and more than 13% sits in the top ten. The sample consisted of cultured CD8+ T cells from PBMCs, taken from culture after CMV antigen stimulation. This TCR came from a human donor in good health (CMV status not recorded). Some clones in this sample may be carry-over from other donors' samples.

The CDR3 region has the DNA TGTGCCAGCAGCTTGGATGGGTTGGCCAGCTATGGCTACACCTTC. Translation gives CASSLDGLASYGYTF. This chain links TRBV5-6 with TRBJ1-2, with D unresolved. The CDR3 has 15 residues. Germline loops: CDR1 SGHDT, CDR2 YYEEEE. V gave up 0 bases and J gave up 4 bases, with 13 bases separating them.